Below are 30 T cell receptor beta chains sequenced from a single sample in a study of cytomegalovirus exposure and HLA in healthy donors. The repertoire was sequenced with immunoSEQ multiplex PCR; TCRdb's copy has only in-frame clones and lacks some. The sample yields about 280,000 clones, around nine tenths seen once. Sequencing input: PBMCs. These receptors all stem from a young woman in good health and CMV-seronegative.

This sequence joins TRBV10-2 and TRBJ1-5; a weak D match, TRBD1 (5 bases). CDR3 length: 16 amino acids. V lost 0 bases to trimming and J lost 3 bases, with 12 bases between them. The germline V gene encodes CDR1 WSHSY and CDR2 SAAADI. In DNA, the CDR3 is TGCGCCAGCAGTGAGTCCGGTCTGACAGACAATCAGCCCCAGCATTTT. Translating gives CASSESGLTDNQPQHF.

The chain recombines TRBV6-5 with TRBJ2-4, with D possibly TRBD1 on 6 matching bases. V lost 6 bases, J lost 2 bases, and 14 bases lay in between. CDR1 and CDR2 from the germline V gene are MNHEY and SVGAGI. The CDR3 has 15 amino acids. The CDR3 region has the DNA TGTGCCAGCAGGACAGAACAGGGACCCAAAAACATTCAGTACTTC. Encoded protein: CASRTEQGPKNIQYF.

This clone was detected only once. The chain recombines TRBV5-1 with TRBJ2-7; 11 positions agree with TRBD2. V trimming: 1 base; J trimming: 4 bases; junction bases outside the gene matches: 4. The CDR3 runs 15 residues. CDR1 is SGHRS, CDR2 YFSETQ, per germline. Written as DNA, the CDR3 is TGCGCCAGCAGCTTGACTAGCGGGAGTTTTTACGAGCAGTACTTC. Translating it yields CASSLTSGSFYEQYF.

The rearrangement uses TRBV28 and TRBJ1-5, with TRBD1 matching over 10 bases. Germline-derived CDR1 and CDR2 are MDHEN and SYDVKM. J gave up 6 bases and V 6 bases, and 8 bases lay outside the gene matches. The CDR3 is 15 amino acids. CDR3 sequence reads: CASRWDRGDGQPQHF. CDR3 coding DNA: TGTGCCAGCAGGTGGGACAGGGGTGACGGTCAGCCCCAGCATTTT.

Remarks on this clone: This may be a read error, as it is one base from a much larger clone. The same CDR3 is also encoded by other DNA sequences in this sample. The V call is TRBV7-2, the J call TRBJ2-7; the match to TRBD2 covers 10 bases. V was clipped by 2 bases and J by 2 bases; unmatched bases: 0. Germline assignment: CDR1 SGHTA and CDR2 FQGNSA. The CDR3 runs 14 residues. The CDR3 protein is CASSLTSGTYEQYF. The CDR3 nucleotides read TGTGCCAGCAGCTTAACTAGCGGGACCTACGAGCAGTACTTC.

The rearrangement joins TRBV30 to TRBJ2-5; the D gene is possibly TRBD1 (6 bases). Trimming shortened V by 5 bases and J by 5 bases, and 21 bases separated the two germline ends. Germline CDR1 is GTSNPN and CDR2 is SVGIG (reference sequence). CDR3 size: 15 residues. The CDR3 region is CAWSPVAGVGETQYF. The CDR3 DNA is TGTGCCTGGTCCCCCGTGGCAGGGGTAGGTGAGACCCAGTACTTC. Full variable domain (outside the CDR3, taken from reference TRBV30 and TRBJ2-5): SQTIHQWPATLVQPVGSPLSLECTVEGTSNPNLYWYRQAAGRGLQLLFYSVGIGQISSEVPQNLSASRPQDRQFILSSKKLLLSDSGFYLCAWSPVAGVGETQYFGPGTRLLVL.

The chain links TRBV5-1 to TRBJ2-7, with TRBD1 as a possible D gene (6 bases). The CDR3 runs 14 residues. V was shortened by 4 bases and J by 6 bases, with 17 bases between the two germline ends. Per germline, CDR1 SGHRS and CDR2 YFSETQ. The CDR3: CASSRNPGDREQYF. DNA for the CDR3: TGCGCCAGCAGCAGGAACCCAGGGGATCGCGAGCAGTACTTC.

The CDR3 loop reads CASSRPRVRLEAFF. CDR3 nucleotide sequence: TGTGCCAGCAGTAGACCCAGGGTGAGATTAGAAGCTTTCTTT. V gene TRBV28 combines with J gene TRBJ1-1, with D perhaps matching TRBD1 (5 bases). Between the trimmed V and J ends, which lost 5 bases and 8 bases, there was a span of 18 bases. The germline gives CDR1 MDHEN, CDR2 SYDVKM. The CDR3 sequence is 14 residues long.

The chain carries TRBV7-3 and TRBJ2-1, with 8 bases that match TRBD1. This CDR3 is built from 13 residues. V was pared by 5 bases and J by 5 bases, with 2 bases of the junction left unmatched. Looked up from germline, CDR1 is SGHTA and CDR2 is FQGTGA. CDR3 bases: TGTGCCAGCAGCCTACAGGGGGACAATGAGCAGTTCTTC. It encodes CASSLQGDNEQFF.

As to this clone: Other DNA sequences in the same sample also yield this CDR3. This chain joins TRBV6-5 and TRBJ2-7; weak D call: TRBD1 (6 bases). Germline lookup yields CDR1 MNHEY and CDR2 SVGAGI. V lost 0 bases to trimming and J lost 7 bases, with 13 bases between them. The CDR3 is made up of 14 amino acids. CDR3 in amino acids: CASSYSGQGYEQYF. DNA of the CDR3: TGTGCCAGCAGTTACTCGGGGCAGGGGTATGAGCAGTACTTC.

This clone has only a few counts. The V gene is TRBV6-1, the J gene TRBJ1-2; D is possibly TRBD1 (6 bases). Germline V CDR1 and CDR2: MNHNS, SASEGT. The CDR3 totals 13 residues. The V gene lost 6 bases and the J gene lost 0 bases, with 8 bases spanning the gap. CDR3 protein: CASRRTANYGYTF. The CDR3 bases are TGTGCCAGCAGACGGACAGCTAACTATGGCTACACCTTC.

CDR3 protein: CAGGTGAEAFF. CDR3 nucleotides: TGTGCCGGAGGTACCGGCGCTGAAGCTTTCTTT. This rearrangement joins TRBV19 to TRBJ1-1; D gene uncertain. This CDR3 is built from 11 residues. Germline V lookup: CDR1 LNHDA, CDR2 SQIVND (reference sequence). V lost 11 bases and J 6 bases, leaving 13 bases between the germline ends.

The CDR3 sequence: CASTGWSSYEQYF. The CDR3 coding sequence is TGTGCCAGCACTGGGTGGAGCTCCTACGAGCAGTACTTC. The chain recombines TRBV28 with TRBJ2-7, with D unresolved. The CDR3 runs 13 residues. The V end lost 7 bases, the J end lost 0 bases, and 10 bases lay between the germline ends. Per germline, CDR1 MDHEN and CDR2 SYDVKM.

The CDR3, as DNA: TGCAGCGTTGATAGGGGCACCGGGGAGCTGTTTTTT. It is translated as CSVDRGTGELFF. This rearrangement joins TRBV29-1 to TRBJ2-2; the D gene is possibly TRBD1 (5 bases). Germline loops: CDR1 SQVTM, CDR2 ANQGSEA. V was pared by 3 bases and J by 4 bases, with 6 bases between. The CDR3 covers 12 residues.

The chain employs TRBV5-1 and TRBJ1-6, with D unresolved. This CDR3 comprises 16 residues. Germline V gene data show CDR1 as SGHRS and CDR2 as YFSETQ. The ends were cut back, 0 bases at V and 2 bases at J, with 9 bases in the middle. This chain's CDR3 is CASSLAAGTYNSPLHF. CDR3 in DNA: TGCGCCAGCAGCTTGGCCGCGGGCACCTATAATTCACCCCTCCACTTT.

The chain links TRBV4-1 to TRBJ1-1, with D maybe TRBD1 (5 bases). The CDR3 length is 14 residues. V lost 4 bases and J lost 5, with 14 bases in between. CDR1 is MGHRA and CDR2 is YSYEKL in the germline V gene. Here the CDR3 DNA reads TGCGCCAGCAGCCTGGGGGGGGTTAGGACTGAAGCTTTCTTT. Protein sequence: CASSLGGVRTEAFF.

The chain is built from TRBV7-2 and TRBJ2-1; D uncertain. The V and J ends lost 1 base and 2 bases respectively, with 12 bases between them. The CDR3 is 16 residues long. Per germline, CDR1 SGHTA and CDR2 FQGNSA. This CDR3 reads CASSLVRLVTYNEQFF. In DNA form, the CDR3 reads TGTGCCAGCAGCTTAGTGCGGCTAGTAACCTACAATGAGCAGTTCTTC. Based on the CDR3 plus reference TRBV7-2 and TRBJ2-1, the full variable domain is GAGVSQSPSNKVTEKGKDVELRCDPISGHTALYWYRQSLGQGLEFLIYFQGNSAPDKSGLPSDRFSAERTGGSVSTLTIQRTQQEDSAVYLCASSLVRLVTYNEQFFGPGTRLTVL.

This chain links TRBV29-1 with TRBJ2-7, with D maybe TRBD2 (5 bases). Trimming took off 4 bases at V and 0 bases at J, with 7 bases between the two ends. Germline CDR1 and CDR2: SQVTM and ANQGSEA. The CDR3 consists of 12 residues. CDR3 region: CSVVGSSYEQYF. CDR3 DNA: TGCAGCGTTGTAGGGAGCTCCTACGAGCAGTACTTC.

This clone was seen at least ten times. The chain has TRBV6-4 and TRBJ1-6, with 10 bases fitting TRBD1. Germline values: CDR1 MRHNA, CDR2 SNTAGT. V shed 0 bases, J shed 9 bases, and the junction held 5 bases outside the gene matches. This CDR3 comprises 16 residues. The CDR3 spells CASSDSRQGAVSPLHF. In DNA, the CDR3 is TGTGCCAGCAGTGACTCTCGACAGGGGGCCGTTTCACCCCTCCACTTT.

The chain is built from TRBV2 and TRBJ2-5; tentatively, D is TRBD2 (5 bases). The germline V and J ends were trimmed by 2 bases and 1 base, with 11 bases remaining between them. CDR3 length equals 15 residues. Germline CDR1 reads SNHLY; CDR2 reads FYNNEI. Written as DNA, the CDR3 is TGTGCCAGCAGTGAAAGTCGGGGAATCCAAGAGACCCAGTACTTC. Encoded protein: CASSESRGIQETQYF.

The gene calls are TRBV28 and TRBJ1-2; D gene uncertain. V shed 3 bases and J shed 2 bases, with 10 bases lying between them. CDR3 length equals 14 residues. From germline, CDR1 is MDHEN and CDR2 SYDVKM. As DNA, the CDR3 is TGTGCCAGCAGTTTCCGGTCCGGGAACTATGGCTACACCTTC. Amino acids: CASSFRSGNYGYTF.

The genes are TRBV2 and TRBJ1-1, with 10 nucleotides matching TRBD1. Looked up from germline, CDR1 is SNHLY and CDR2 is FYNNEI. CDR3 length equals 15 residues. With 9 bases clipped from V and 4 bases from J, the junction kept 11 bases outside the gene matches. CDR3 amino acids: CASRRQGARGTEAFF. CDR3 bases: TGTGCCAGTCGTAGACAGGGGGCGCGGGGCACTGAAGCTTTCTTT.

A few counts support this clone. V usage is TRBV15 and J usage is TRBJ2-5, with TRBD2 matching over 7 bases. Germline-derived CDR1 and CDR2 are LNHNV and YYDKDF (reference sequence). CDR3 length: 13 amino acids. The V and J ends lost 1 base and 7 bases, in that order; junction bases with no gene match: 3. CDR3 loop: CATSRGGRVTQYF. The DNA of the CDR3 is TGTGCCACCAGCAGAGGAGGGAGGGTGACCCAGTACTTC.

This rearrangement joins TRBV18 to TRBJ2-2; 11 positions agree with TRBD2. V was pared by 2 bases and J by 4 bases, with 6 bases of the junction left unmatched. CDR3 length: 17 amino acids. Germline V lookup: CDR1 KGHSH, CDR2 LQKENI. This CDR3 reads CASSPIAGGPGTGELFF. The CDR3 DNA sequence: TGTGCCAGCTCACCAATAGCGGGAGGGCCCGGCACCGGGGAGCTGTTTTTT.

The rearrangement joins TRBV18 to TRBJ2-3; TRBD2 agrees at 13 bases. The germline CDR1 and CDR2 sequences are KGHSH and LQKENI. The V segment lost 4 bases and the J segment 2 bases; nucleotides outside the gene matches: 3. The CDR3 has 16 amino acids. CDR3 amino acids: CASSRTSGSITDTQYF. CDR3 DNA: TGTGCCAGCTCACGGACTAGCGGGAGCATCACAGATACGCAGTATTTT.

The CDR3 loop reads CASSQERTGYSPLHF. The CDR3 DNA sequence: TGCGCCAGCAGCCAAGAGAGGACAGGGTATTCACCCCTCCACTTT. The chain is built from TRBV4-1 and TRBJ1-6, with 8 nucleotides matching TRBD1. Trimming took 0 bases from V and 8 from J; bases not matched to a gene: 3. The CDR3 is 15 amino acids. From germline, CDR1 is MGHRA and CDR2 YSYEKL.

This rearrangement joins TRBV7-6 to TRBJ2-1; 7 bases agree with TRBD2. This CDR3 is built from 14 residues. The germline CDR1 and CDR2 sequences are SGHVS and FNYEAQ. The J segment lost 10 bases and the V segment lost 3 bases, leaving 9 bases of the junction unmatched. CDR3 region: CASSLAGERREQFF. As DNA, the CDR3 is TGTGCCAGCAGCTTGGCGGGAGAAAGACGGGAGCAGTTCTTC.

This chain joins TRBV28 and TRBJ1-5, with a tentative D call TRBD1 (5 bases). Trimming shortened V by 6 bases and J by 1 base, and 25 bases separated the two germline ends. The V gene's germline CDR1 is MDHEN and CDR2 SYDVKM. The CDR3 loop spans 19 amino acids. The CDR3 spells CASRGQGGRKGASNQPQHF. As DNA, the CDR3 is TGTGCCAGCAGGGGTCAAGGTGGAAGGAAAGGGGCCAGCAATCAGCCCCAGCATTTT.

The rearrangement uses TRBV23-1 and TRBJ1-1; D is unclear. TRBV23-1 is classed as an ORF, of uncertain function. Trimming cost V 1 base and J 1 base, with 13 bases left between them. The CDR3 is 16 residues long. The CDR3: CASSQFRSIPNTEAFF. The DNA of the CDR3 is TGCGCCAGCAGTCAATTTAGATCTATTCCGAACACTGAAGCTTTCTTT.

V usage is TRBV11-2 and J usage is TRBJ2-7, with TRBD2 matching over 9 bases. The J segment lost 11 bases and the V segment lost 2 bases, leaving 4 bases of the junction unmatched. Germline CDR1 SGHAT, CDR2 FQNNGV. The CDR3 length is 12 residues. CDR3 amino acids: CASSLRREGEYF. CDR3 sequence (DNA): TGTGCCAGCAGCTTAAGGCGGGAGGGGGAGTACTTC.